A few counts support the clone carrying this T cell receptor (beta chain). What it recognizes is unknown. Germline CDR1 is MNHEY and CDR2 is SMNVEV (reference sequence). V lost 3 bases and J lost 4, with 12 bases in between. This CDR3 has 14 residues. Primed by a sample-barcoded 5' primer and a J-beta primer mix, a second PCR proceeded for about 6 to 12 cycles. TCRdb reprocessed the 5' RACE reads via MiXCR and lists one record per CDR3 protein. This table has 750,000 or so distinct CDR3 sequences, roughly 25% appearing once. The data are from a study of blood T cells in healthy people across ages. Notes on the study in general: Unsorted PBMC material precluded a definitive naive versus antigen-experienced comparison.

The same data also went into a second study, on T cells of mothers and their children. As that study records: The second PCR used the M1S primer, and this primer added sample barcodes and 2-4 random nucleotides.

The sequencing input was blood. The TCR sequence derives from a boy between 10 and 17 years old in good health. The V and J genes are TRBV27 and TRBJ1-2; D is possibly TRBD1 (6 bases). In DNA form, the CDR3 reads TGTGCCAGCAGTTTCGGGGGGCGGACCTATGGCTACACCTTC. Residues: CASSFGGRTYGYTF.